These 25 T cell receptor beta chains came from one sample sequenced in a study of post-analysis software for immune sequencing data. General study findings and limits: Roughly 5 TRBV segments occurring more often in patients than controls included TRBV5-6, TRBV5-1 and TRBV20-1.

Their target antigens are unknown. The TCR beta cDNA libraries carried unique molecular identifiers. Each CDR3 protein is one row after TCRdb ran MiXCR on the PCR reads. Of 380,000 or so distinct CDR3 sequences in the sample, about a third are singletons; the top ten hold roughly 13%. The sample comprised blood. These receptors were obtained from a girl aged 10 to 17 with multiple sclerosis.

This clonotype was seen a handful of times. The V and J genes are TRBV29-1 and TRBJ1-1; D might be TRBD1 (6 bases). The CDR3 is 15 residues long. Germline CDR1 reads SQVTM; CDR2 reads ANQGSEA. The germline V and J ends were trimmed by 6 bases and 0 bases, with 17 bases remaining between them. The CDR3 bases are TGCAGCGTCTACAAAGTGACAGGAATGAACACTGAAGCTTTCTTT. As protein: CSVYKVTGMNTEAFF. The entire variable domain, with the rest obtained from reference TRBV29-1 and TRBJ1-1, is as follows: SAVISQKPSRDICQRGTSLTIQCQVDSQVTMMFWYRQQPGQSLTLIATANQGSEATYESGFVIDKFPISRPNLTFSTLTVSNMSPEDSSIYLCSVYKVTGMNTEAFFGQGTRLTVV.

A remark on this clonotype: At one boundary the junction diverges from the germline segment, which might be a read error. The V and J genes are TRBV12-3 or TRBV12-4 and TRBJ2-7, with no clear D. The CDR3 length is 11 residues. The CDR3 sequence: CASSPSCEQYF. The CDR3 nucleotides read TGTGCCAGCAGTCCATCCTGCGAGCAGTACTTC.

This chain uses TRBV3-1 with TRBJ2-7; D is ambiguous. This CDR3 region has 13 residues. Germline loops: CDR1 LGHDT, CDR2 YNNKEL (reference sequence). The ends were cut back, 6 bases at V and 7 bases at J, with 16 bases in the middle. CDR3 DNA: TGTGCCAGCAGACGAGGAAGGGTGGGGGAGCAGTACTTC. Translating gives CASRRGRVGEQYF.

This clonotype has a handful of counts. V usage is TRBV6-1 and J usage is TRBJ1-2; the D gene is possibly TRBD1 (6 bases). The CDR3 is 15 amino acids. Between the trimmed V and J ends, which lost 1 base and 8 bases, there was a span of 17 bases. CDR1 and CDR2 (germline): MNHNS, SASEGT. CDR3 nucleotides: TGTGCCAGCAGTGAAGGGGACATCTCCTCTAGCGGCTACACCTTC. Protein: CASSEGDISSSGYTF.

As regards this clonotype: At one end, the junction sequence differs from germline, possibly due to a read error. The rearrangement joins TRBV5-1 to TRBJ2-1; either TRBD1 or TRBD2 may fit D (5 bases each). CDR1 is SGHRS, CDR2 YFSETQ, per germline. This CDR3 region has 14 residues. The CDR3 sequence: CARSAGAYYNEQFF. The CDR3 DNA reads TGCGCCCGCAGCGCCGGGGCTTACTACAATGAGCAGTTCTTC. Combining the CDR3 with reference TRBV5-1 and TRBJ2-1 gives the whole variable domain KAGVTQTPRYLIKTRGQQVTLSCSPISGHRSVSWYQQTPGQGLQFLFEYFSETQRNKGNFPGRFSGRQFSNSRSEMNVSTLELGDSALYLCARSAGAYYNEQFFGPGTRLTVL.

This chain links TRBV6-2 or TRBV6-3 with TRBJ1-2; the D gene is possibly TRBD1 (5 bases). Trimming removed 2 bases from V and 2 bases from J, with 6 bases in between. Germline CDR1 MNHEY, CDR2 SVGEGT. The CDR3 consists of 13 residues. CDR3: CASSYRDNYGYTF. CDR3 sequence (DNA): TGTGCCAGCAGTTACCGGGACAACTATGGCTACACCTTC.

The chain couples TRBV5-1 to TRBJ1-6; 11 positions match TRBD1. The CDR3 is made up of 16 amino acids. V was pared by 4 bases and J by 10 bases, with 10 bases of the junction left unmatched. Germline V gene data show CDR1 as SGHRS and CDR2 as YFSETQ. As DNA, the CDR3 is TGCGCCAGCAGCGTGGGACAGGGGGTAGGGGAATCACCCCTCCACTTT. This codes for CASSVGQGVGESPLHF.

In its sample, this clonotype was seen a few times. The chain combines TRBV7-9 with TRBJ1-2; tentatively, D is TRBD1 (6 bases). The CDR3 covers 14 residues. Trimming took 3 bases from V and 8 from J, leaving 16 bases between them. CDR1 and CDR2 from the germline V gene are SEHNR and FQNEAQ (reference sequence). Here the CDR3 reads CASSFRAGVGGYTF. The CDR3 DNA follows: TGTGCCAGCAGCTTTCGTGCAGGGGTGGGCGGCTACACCTTC. Variable domain in full (rest from reference TRBV7-9 and TRBJ1-2): DTGVSQNPRHKITKRGQNVTFRCDPISEHNRLYWYRQTLGQGPEFLTYFQNEAQLEKSRLLSDRFSAERPKGSFSTLEIQRTEQGDSAMYLCASSFRAGVGGYTFGSGTRLTVV.

This chain uses TRBV10-3 with TRBJ1-6, with 7 bases matching TRBD1. V shed 5 bases, J shed 4 bases, and the junction held 5 bases outside the gene matches. The CDR3 runs 15 residues. CDR1 is ENHRY and CDR2 is SYGVKD in the germline V gene. The CDR3 DNA reads as TGTGCCATCAGTACCGGGACAGAGTATAATTCACCCCTCCACTTT. This codes for CAISTGTEYNSPLHF.

To note about this clonotype: One junction end disagrees with the germline gene, perhaps due to a read error. This chain joins TRBV15 and TRBJ1-4; possible D gene TRBD1, 6 bases. The CDR3 extends over 14 amino acids. Germline V gene sequence: CDR1 LNHNV, CDR2 YYDKDF (reference sequence). The CDR3 DNA sequence: TGTGCCACCAGCAGGGACAGCCATAATGAAAAACGGTTTTTT. Translated, it gives CATSRDSHNEKRFF.

V gene TRBV11-2 combines with J gene TRBJ2-1; 7 bases are shared with TRBD1. Germline CDR1 SGHAT, CDR2 FQNNGV. J lost 1 base, V lost 0 bases, and 6 bases had no gene match. This CDR3 has 17 amino acids. CDR3 residues: CASSLDLVTGSYNEQFF. CDR3 nucleotide sequence: TGTGCCAGCAGCTTAGATCTGGTGACAGGGTCCTACAATGAGCAGTTCTTC.

To note about this clonotype: Relative to the germline gene, one junction end is altered; a read error may explain this. The rearrangement uses TRBV14 and TRBJ2-7, with D maybe TRBD1 (6 bases). This CDR3 spans 13 amino acids. Germline-derived CDR1 and CDR2 are SGHDN and FVKESK. CDR3 protein: CASTRTGSYERYF. The CDR3, as DNA: TGTGCCAGCACACGAACAGGGTCCTACGAGCGGTACTTC.

V usage is TRBV25-1 and J usage is TRBJ2-7; the D call may be TRBD1 or TRBD2 (5 bases each). Matching the DNA end better, TRBJ2-5 makes the J call doubtful. This CDR3 has 15 amino acids. In germline, CDR1 is MGHDK, CDR2 SYGVNS. CDR3 loop: CASSHGSGDGKTQYF. The CDR3 DNA reads as TGTGCCAGCAGTCACGGCTCCGGGGACGGGAAGACCCAGTACTTC.

Here the CDR3 DNA reads TGCGCCAGCAGTCCGTACCCGGGGGACGAGCAGTTCTTC. It is translated as CASSPYPGDEQFF. The rearrangement uses TRBV5-1 and TRBJ2-1, with D possibly being TRBD2 (6 bases). V was clipped by 5 bases and J by 10 bases, with 16 bases between them. Per the germline V gene, CDR1 is SGHRS and CDR2 is YFSETQ. The CDR3 has 13 amino acids.

This clonotype was counted many times. The V call is TRBV4-1, the J call TRBJ2-1; D is undetermined. Trimming stripped 0 bases from V and 3 bases from J, with 3 bases between. The CDR3 contains 13 residues. Looked up from germline, CDR1 is MGHRA and CDR2 is YSYEKL. The DNA for the CDR3 is TGCGCCAGCAGCCAAGACAGCTACAATGAGCAGTTCTTC. Protein: CASSQDSYNEQFF.

The chain recombines TRBV12-3 or TRBV12-4 with TRBJ2-1, with 10 bases aligning to TRBD1. Germline trimming cut 0 bases from V and 8 bases from J; bases unmatched to any gene: 7. The CDR3 loop spans 16 amino acids. CDR3 in amino acids: CASSLAGQGKIDEQFF. For the CDR3, the DNA is TGTGCCAGCAGTTTAGCGGGACAGGGGAAAATCGATGAGCAGTTCTTC.

The gene calls are TRBV6-6 and TRBJ1-5; TRBD1 aligns across 7 bases. With 2 bases clipped from V and 6 bases from J, the junction kept 7 bases outside the gene matches. Germline CDR1 is MNHNY and CDR2 is SVGAGI (reference sequence). The CDR3 is 15 residues long. The CDR3 nucleotides read TGTGCCAGCAGTTACGGAGGGGGCGCGACTCAGCCCCAGCATTTT. Protein: CASSYGGGATQPQHF.

The genes are TRBV12-3 or TRBV12-4 and TRBJ2-7, with unresolved D. The CDR3 runs to 14 residues. Trimming shortened V by 5 bases and J by 0 bases, and 11 bases separated the two germline ends. For the CDR3, the DNA is TGTGCCAGCAGTAAGGGCAGGAGCTCCTACGAGCAGTACTTC. Translating gives CASSKGRSSYEQYF.

The chain recombines TRBV6-5 with TRBJ2-4; 7 bases line up with TRBD1. TRBJ2-7 matches the DNA end more closely, so the J call is doubtful. Per germline, CDR1 MNHEY and CDR2 SVGAGI. The CDR3 covers 13 residues. CDR3 in amino acids: CASSYFDRVEQYF. The CDR3 bases are TGTGCCAGCAGTTACTTTGACAGGGTCGAGCAGTACTTC.

The table lists this clonotype with a few counts. V and J are TRBV5-5 and TRBJ2-4; D is uncertain. This CDR3 is built from 16 residues. Deletions cut 5 bases from V and 7 bases from J, with 22 bases between. Germline lookup yields CDR1 SGHKS and CDR2 YYEKEE (reference sequence). This CDR3 is CASRLGLGQLRNIQYF. The CDR3 DNA reads TGTGCCAGCAGGCTCGGATTGGGCCAGTTAAGGAACATTCAGTACTTC.

The J gene is TRBJ2-3, the V gene TRBV4-3, with 8 bases fitting TRBD2. Germline CDR1 is LGHNA and CDR2 is YSLEER. V lost 0 bases to trimming and J lost 1 base; unmatched junction nucleotides: 0. The CDR3 is made up of 15 amino acids. CDR3 loop: CASSQEAGGTDTQYF. CDR3 nucleotides: TGCGCCAGCAGCCAAGAAGCGGGGGGCACAGATACGCAGTATTTT.

V usage is TRBV7-3 and J usage is TRBJ2-7, with D perhaps being TRBD1 or TRBD2 (5 bases each). The closer fit of TRBJ2-5 to the DNA end suggests the J call may be wrong. Germline V gene data show CDR1 as SGHTA and CDR2 as FQGTGA. The CDR3 totals 15 residues. The CDR3 nucleotides are TGTGCCAGCAGCTTATTCGGTCCGGGGCGAGAGACCCAGTACTTC. Translating gives CASSLFGPGRETQYF.

In this sample, this clonotype turned up a few times. V usage is TRBV7-2 and J usage is TRBJ1-2; D gene uncertain. This CDR3 has 15 residues. Germline-derived CDR1 and CDR2 are SGHTA and FQGNSA. V was trimmed by 4 bases and J by 6 bases, leaving 18 bases between them. In DNA form, the CDR3 reads TGTGCCAGCAGCTCCGAATTAGGCCGCTCACATGGCTACACCTTC. Translating it yields CASSSELGRSHGYTF.

The chain combines TRBV12-3 or TRBV12-4 with TRBJ1-4, with D possibly matching TRBD1 (5 bases). V lost 2 bases and J 7 bases, leaving 11 bases between the germline ends. This CDR3 region has 14 residues. CDR3 region: CASSLNGGSEKLFF. The CDR3 DNA reads as TGTGCCAGCAGTTTAAATGGGGGTAGTGAAAAACTGTTTTTT.

Only a few counts were recorded for this clonotype. V gene TRBV7-2 combines with J gene TRBJ2-3, with 8 positions matching TRBD2. Trimming removed 3 bases from V and 4 bases from J; junction bases left unmatched: 6. The CDR3 extends over 15 amino acids. Germline loops: CDR1 SGHTA, CDR2 FQGNSA. The CDR3 is CASSFSGDGSDTQYF. As DNA, the CDR3 is TGTGCCAGCAGCTTTAGCGGGGATGGGTCAGATACGCAGTATTTT.